The present T cell receptor beta chain was sequenced within a study of T cells in Graves' hyperthyroidism and ophthalmopathy (dated by TCRdb to the late 2010s). Turning to the overall study: Peripheral blood samples were taken at the time of initial diagnosis, prior to any treatment. To identify distinguishing TCR V-J signatures, a discovery cohort of roughly 100 patients was used, comprising roughly 45 with Graves' ophthalmopathy and about 59 with stable Graves' hyperthyroidism. In addition, the study compared T-cell repertoires in thyroid tissue and in blood from roughly six Graves' hyperthyroidism patients. The paper reports TCR Vbeta CDR3 sequencing of 135 peripheral blood samples: approximately 43 ophthalmopathy, approximately 74 hyperthyroidism and 17 progressor patients. An independent validation cohort of around 19 hyperthyroidism patients and some 15 patients who later progressed to ophthalmopathy tested prospective prediction of ophthalmopathy. After blood sampling, hyperthyroidism patients were treated with methimazole at a starting dose of 30 mg daily, and ophthalmopathy patients were treated with high-dose intravenous methylprednisolone. The approximately 95 discovery patients were divided at random into training and test sets in a 7:3 ratio.

Ophthalmopathy patients had moderately to severely active disease, with a Clinical Activity Score of 3 or more, a NOSPECS grade of 4 or more, and a disease duration of less than 3 months. Exclusion was applied to patients with uncontrolled infections, other autoimmune diseases, pregnancy or lactation. Clinical symptoms, serum thyroxine and TRAb, thyroid ultrasound, and orbital computed tomography formed the basis for the diagnoses. PBMCs were separated from roughly 9.3 ml of fresh peripheral blood using Ficoll-Paque density gradient centrifugation. Total RNA was extracted using Trizol reagent, and RNA quality was assessed on an Agilent 2100 Bioanalyzer. Study-wide conclusions, independent of this receptor: During validation, the model predicted progression to ophthalmopathy a median of roughly 7.1 months ahead of onset, with 60% to 71% sensitivity and roughly 75% specificity. No statistical method was used to set the sample size in advance, and investigators knew the group allocation. Most expanded thyroid clonotypes (frequency above 0.001) were also found in blood, which suggests that blood repertoires may mirror thyroid immune responses. A model built on a 13 V-J signature distinguished ophthalmopathy from stable hyperthyroidism, reaching roughly 88% sensitivity and 81.08% specificity in cross-validation and 80%/75% in testing.

The germline V and J ends show losses of 2 bases and 5 bases respectively, and no gene match explains 6 bases of the junction. The CDR3 covers 17 residues, taking in both the cysteine and the phenylalanine. The entry retains the CDR3 DNA only, 51 bases that are in frame from base 1. Looking up the germline V gene yields CDR1 KGHDR and CDR2 SFDVKD. TCR beta CDR3 regions were amplified from RNA transcripts. A first-round RT-PCR of the TCR CDR3 used the HTBI primer set with the Qiagen OneStep RT-PCR kit. Libraries were constructed in a second round of multiplex PCR, after which size selection and purification were performed. Paired-end sequencing of the libraries was performed with 100 bp reads on an Illumina HiSeq2000. Per the source publication's procedure: SOAPnuke was used to process the raw data, throwing out any read that contained adapters or uncalled bases, had a mean Phred below 15, or lacked an exact constant-primer or identifier match. High-quality paired reads were merged using COPE v1.2.5, and each unique nucleotide sequence was defined as a clonotype. MiTCR v1.1 was used to align clonotypes to the IMGT TRBV, TRBD and TRBJ reference segments. Only V-J combinations with frequency above 0.0001, covering roughly 99% of repertoires, were analysed. A TCS score was defined as the ratio of F50 (clonal expansion) to E x V (chaos), with BLOSUM62-based TCRdist applied between CDR3 peptides within each V-J. Welch's t-statistics and random forest reduced around 520 V-J features to roughly 13, which were used in a naive Bayes classifier (R e1071). Clones were called with MiXCR by TCRdb after fastp trimmed the public reads at Q25, and only in-frame beta chains were retained. All rows with the same CDR3 protein become a single entry with the most common DNA and genes. What appears here as the V and J calls and clone size reflects TCRdb's work, not the paper's. This sample lists around 370,000 distinct CDR3 sequences; around a sixth were detected once. The ten most abundant clones make up 40% of the sample.

Note on this clonotype: What this receptor recognizes is not known. No base-level quality is on record; no much larger clone is a single base apart.

The chain was built from TRBV24-1 and TRBJ2-5, and 14 bases in between align with TRBD2. Specimen: blood. The receptor was derived from a man in his late teens or twenties with Graves' ophthalmopathy. The CDR3 reads CATSDSWTSGGRETQYF. The nucleotides read TGTGCCACCAGTGATTCCTGGACTAGCGGGGGGAGGGAGACCCAGTACTTC.